Following are 19 T cell receptor beta chains from one sample sequenced in a study of T cell repertoires in cytomegalovirus infection (dated by TCRdb to the late 2010s). What these receptors recognize is not known. In light of the paper, this sample's treatment or condition label describes: in vitro stimulation with specific CMV peptide epitopes to enrich CMV-specific T cells. Sequencing instrument: Illumina HiSeq 1500. TCRdb reprocessed the public reads (quality trimming at Q25 with fastp, clone calling with MiXCR) and kept in-frame beta chains. A single entry per CDR3 protein holds the most common genes and DNA from its merged rows. This sample has 300,000 to 400,000 distinct CDR3 sequences in its table, and about 27% of those were observed once. The ten largest make up 20% of the sample. This sample comprised cultured PBMCs, obtained from culture after CMV antigen stimulation. Source of these receptors: a human donor in good health (CMV status not recorded). Some clones in this sample may be carry-over from other donors' samples.

This clonotype was recorded a few times. CDR3 loop: CASSESRMGNTEAFF. CDR3 sequence (DNA): TGTGCCAGCAGTGAGTCACGAATGGGGAACACTGAAGCTTTCTTT. The rearrangement links TRBV27 to TRBJ1-1, with D uncertain. The CDR3 consists of 15 residues. In germline, CDR1 is MNHEY, CDR2 SMNVEV (reference sequence). V lost 5 bases, J lost 1 base, and 14 bases lay in between.

The rearrangement links TRBV2 to TRBJ1-5; a possible D gene is TRBD1 (6 bases). CDR3 size: 20 residues. Germline CDR1 SNHLY, CDR2 FYNNEI. Trimming shortened V by 6 bases and J by 0 bases, and 27 bases separated the two germline ends. CDR3 sequence: CASRRDIVHQRVFSNQPQHF. For the CDR3, the DNA is TGTGCCAGCAGGAGGGACATCGTTCATCAGCGGGTTTTTAGCAATCAGCCCCAGCATTTT.

This clonotype was picked up a small number of times. The chain joins TRBV10-3 to TRBJ1-1; the match to TRBD1 covers 9 bases. Per the germline V gene, CDR1 is ENHRY and CDR2 is SYGVKD. J gave up 5 bases and V 6 bases, and 4 bases lay outside the gene matches. This CDR3 is 13 amino acids long. In DNA form, the CDR3 reads TGTGCCATCAGCCGGGACAGGGAAACTGAAGCTTTCTTT. Its protein is CAISRDRETEAFF.

The J gene is TRBJ1-6, the V gene TRBV19; 9 bases agree with TRBD1. The CDR3 has 16 residues. Trimming removed 5 bases from V and 6 bases from J; junction bases left unmatched: 8. Looked up from germline, CDR1 is LNHDA and CDR2 is SQIVND (reference sequence). The CDR3 region is CASSLGQGRVNSPLHF. CDR3 coding DNA: TGTGCCAGTAGTCTAGGACAGGGGCGAGTTAATTCACCCCTCCACTTT.

This clonotype occurred a few times. The chain has TRBV6-5 and TRBJ2-1, with unresolved D. Trimming shortened V by 2 bases and J by 2 bases, and 10 bases separated the two germline ends. There are 15 residues in the CDR3. Germline V gene data show CDR1 as MNHEY and CDR2 as SVGAGI. Here the CDR3 DNA reads TGTGCCAGCAGTTACGGTGCGCAAACCTACAATGAGCAGTTCTTC. This encodes CASSYGAQTYNEQFF.

Only a few counts were recorded for this clonotype. The genes are TRBV6-5 and TRBJ2-1, with D perhaps matching TRBD1 or TRBD2 (5 bases each). This CDR3 has 15 amino acids. The V gene's germline CDR1 is MNHEY and CDR2 SVGAGI. Trimming left V 4 bases short and J 2 bases short, with 12 bases between. CDR3 residues: CASSLGAGPYNEQFF. For the CDR3, the DNA is TGTGCCAGCAGTTTAGGGGCGGGCCCCTACAATGAGCAGTTCTTC.

This rearrangement joins TRBV29-1 to TRBJ1-4; D not resolved. The V gene's germline CDR1 is SQVTM and CDR2 ANQGSEA. V lost 6 bases, J lost 0 bases, and 11 bases lay in between. CDR3 length: 14 residues. The CDR3 reads CSVAEGATNEKLFF. CDR3 coding DNA: TGCAGCGTGGCCGAAGGTGCAACTAATGAAAAACTGTTTTTT.

This clonotype was seen a few times. DNA of the CDR3: TGTGCCAGCAGCATGGGACAGGCCGACCAAGAGACCCAGTACTTC. Encoded protein: CASSMGQADQETQYF. The V and J genes are TRBV12-3 or TRBV12-4 and TRBJ2-5; TRBD1 agrees at 8 bases. Losses at the gene ends were 6 bases for V and 0 bases for J; bases not matched to a gene: 6. The CDR3 loop spans 15 amino acids.

This clonotype was seen at least ten times. This chain connects TRBV7-8 to TRBJ2-1, with 8 positions matching TRBD2. The germline V gene has CDR1 SGHVS and CDR2 FQNEAQ. V gave up 1 base and J gave up 2 bases; unmatched junction bases: 13. The CDR3 consists of 19 residues. Here the CDR3 reads CASSLDRLLAVTTYNEQFF. In nucleotides, the CDR3 is TGTGCCAGCAGCTTAGATCGGCTACTAGCGGTGACTACCTACAATGAGCAGTTCTTC.

This chain uses TRBV28 with TRBJ1-1, with D hard to call. This CDR3 is built from 12 residues. Germline assignment: CDR1 MDHEN and CDR2 SYDVKM. The germline V and J ends were trimmed by 10 bases and 6 bases, with 15 bases remaining between them. Here the CDR3 reads CATTRALAEAFF. Here the CDR3 DNA reads TGTGCCACCACCAGAGCCCTCGCTGAAGCTTTCTTT.

This clonotype occurred a few times. The chain has TRBV7-9 and TRBJ2-3, with D tentatively TRBD1 or TRBD2 (5 bases each). Per the germline V gene, CDR1 is SEHNR and CDR2 is FQNEAQ (reference sequence). The V end was cut by 6 bases, the J end by 0 bases, with 7 bases between. CDR3 length: 13 residues. The CDR3 bases are TGTGCCAGCAGACGGGACAGCACAGATACGCAGTATTTT. This gives the protein CASRRDSTDTQYF. Looking up the rest from reference TRBV7-9 and TRBJ2-3 gives the full variable domain: DTGVSQNPRHKITKRGQNVTFRCDPISEHNRLYWYRQTLGQGPEFLTYFQNEAQLEKSRLLSDRFSAERPKGSFSTLEIQRTEQGDSAMYLCASRRDSTDTQYFGPGTRLTVL.

This rearrangement joins TRBV7-2 to TRBJ2-5; no clear D gene. The CDR3 length is 11 residues. Germline CDR1 SGHTA, CDR2 FQGNSA. Trimming cost V 5 bases and J 9 bases, with 10 bases left between them. The CDR3 is CASSPDRAQYF. CDR3 nucleotides: TGTGCCAGCAGCCCTGACCGGGCCCAGTACTTC.

This chain joins TRBV19 and TRBJ2-7, with TRBD2 as a possible D gene (6 bases). The germline V and J ends were trimmed by 1 base and 3 bases, with 13 bases remaining between them. The CDR3 contains 15 residues. Germline V gene data show CDR1 as LNHDA and CDR2 as SQIVND (reference sequence). As DNA, the CDR3 is TGTGCCAGTAGTATAGTTAGCGGACCGCACTACGAGCAGTACTTC. Its protein product is CASSIVSGPHYEQYF.

This chain links TRBV6-2 or TRBV6-3 with TRBJ1-2; a possible D gene is TRBD1 (6 bases). This CDR3 has 12 residues. The V and J ends lost 2 bases and 8 bases respectively, with 9 bases between them. Germline CDR1 is MNHEY and CDR2 is SVGEGT. The CDR3 sequence is CASSYDRRGYTF. The DNA of the CDR3 is TGTGCCAGCAGTTACGACAGGCGCGGCTACACCTTC.

The V and J genes are TRBV6-6 and TRBJ2-5; D is possibly TRBD1 (6 bases). V shed 6 bases and J shed 0 bases, with 14 bases lying between them. Per germline, CDR1 MNHNY and CDR2 SVGAGI (reference sequence). The CDR3 is 15 amino acids. The DNA of the CDR3 is TGTGCCAGCAGCGATGACAGGAGATACCAAGAGACCCAGTACTTC. It encodes CASSDDRRYQETQYF.

The gene calls are TRBV7-9 and TRBJ1-5; D is unclear. The CDR3 is made up of 14 amino acids. CDR1 and CDR2 from the germline V gene are SEHNR and FQNEAQ (reference sequence). The V end lost 8 bases, the J end lost 6 bases, and 17 bases lay between the germline ends. CDR3 in amino acids: CASSTSSNGQPQHF. The CDR3 DNA follows: TGTGCCAGCTCAACCTCCTCAAATGGTCAGCCCCAGCATTTT.

This chain joins TRBV10-2 and TRBJ1-6; D ambiguous. The CDR3 runs 14 residues. Deletions cut 6 bases from V and 8 bases from J, with 14 bases between. CDR1 is WSHSY, CDR2 SAAADI, per germline. The CDR3, as DNA: TGCGCCAGCAGCCCAAGACACTGGGATTCACCCCTCCACTTT. Its protein product is CASSPRHWDSPLHF.

This clonotype was counted a few times. The chain couples TRBV12-5 to TRBJ1-1; D possibly corresponds to TRBD1 (6 bases). Germline lookup yields CDR1 LGHNT and CDR2 FRNRAP. The germline V and J ends were trimmed by 5 bases and 0 bases, with 13 bases remaining between them. CDR3 length: 15 residues. For the CDR3, the DNA is TGTGCTAGTGGTATCTTGACAGGAGTGAACACTGAAGCTTTCTTT. It is translated as CASGILTGVNTEAFF.

This clonotype has at least ten counts. The gene calls are TRBV7-8 and TRBJ2-1; TRBD2 agrees at 8 bases. Per germline, CDR1 SGHVS and CDR2 FQNEAQ. The CDR3 consists of 16 residues. V shed 6 bases and J 3 bases; nucleotides not matched to a gene: 10. The chain's CDR3 is CASRGAGVIDYNEQFF. CDR3 bases: TGTGCCAGCAGGGGAGCGGGAGTAATTGACTACAATGAGCAGTTCTTC.